This TCR beta chain was captured in a study of blood T cell repertoires in COVID-19. On the study more broadly: Sources were T cells, B-cell-depleted T cells, or PBMCs; the material itself was cDNA or gDNA.

In the original processing: Amplification of reference gene primers was used by the study to estimate nucleated cell counts. The protocol was immunoSEQ multiplex PCR, while the TCRdb copy is restricted to in-frame clones and leaves out a portion. D and trimming come from the DNA, and the V and J calls and clone size come from that table. The table shows approximately 59,000 clones, with about 81% occurring only once. During active infection, Seattle patients enrolled and were then monitored through disease. Trimming took off 3 bases at V and 6 bases at J, with 14 bases between the two ends. The CDR3 covers 14 residues. The V gene's germline CDR1 is SGHNT and CDR2 YENEEA.

The V gene is TRBV11-3, the J gene TRBJ1-1, with D possibly TRBD1 on 5 matching bases. Sample: peripheral blood. This receptor was taken from a man aged 55 to 69 with COVID-19, enrolled during active disease. Written as DNA, the CDR3 is TGTGCCAGCAGCTTCGGGGGAAGGTATGCTGAAGCTTTCTTT. Residues: CASSFGGRYAEAFF.